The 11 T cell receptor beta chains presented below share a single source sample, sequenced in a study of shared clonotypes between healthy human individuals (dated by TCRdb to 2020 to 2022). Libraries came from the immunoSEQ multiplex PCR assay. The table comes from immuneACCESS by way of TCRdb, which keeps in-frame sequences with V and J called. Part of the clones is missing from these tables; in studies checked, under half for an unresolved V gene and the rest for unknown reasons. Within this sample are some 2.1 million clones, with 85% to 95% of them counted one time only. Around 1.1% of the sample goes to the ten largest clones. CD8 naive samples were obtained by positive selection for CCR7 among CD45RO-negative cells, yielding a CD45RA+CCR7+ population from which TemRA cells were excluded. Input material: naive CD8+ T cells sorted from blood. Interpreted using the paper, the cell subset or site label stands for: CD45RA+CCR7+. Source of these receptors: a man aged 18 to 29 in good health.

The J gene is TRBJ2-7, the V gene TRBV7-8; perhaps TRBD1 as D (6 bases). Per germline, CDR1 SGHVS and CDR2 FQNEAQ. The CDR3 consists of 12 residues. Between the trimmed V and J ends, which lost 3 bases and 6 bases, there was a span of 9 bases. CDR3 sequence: CASSLDRGEQYF. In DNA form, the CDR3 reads TGTGCCAGCAGCTTGGACAGAGGCGAGCAGTACTTC.

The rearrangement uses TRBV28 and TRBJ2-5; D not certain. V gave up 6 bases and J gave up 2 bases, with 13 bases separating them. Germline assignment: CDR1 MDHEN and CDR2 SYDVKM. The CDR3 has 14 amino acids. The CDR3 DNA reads TGTGCCAGCAGCGAGACGGTTACACAAGAGACCCAGTACTTC. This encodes CASSETVTQETQYF.

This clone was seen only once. CDR3 sequence: CAASGAGGMPDTQYF. The CDR3 DNA follows: TGTGCCGCCTCAGGAGCGGGAGGAATGCCAGATACGCAGTATTTT. The V call is TRBV10-3, the J call TRBJ2-3; 9 positions match TRBD2. Germline values: CDR1 ENHRY, CDR2 SYGVKD. V was clipped by 11 bases and J by 4 bases; unmatched bases: 13. The CDR3 runs to 15 residues.

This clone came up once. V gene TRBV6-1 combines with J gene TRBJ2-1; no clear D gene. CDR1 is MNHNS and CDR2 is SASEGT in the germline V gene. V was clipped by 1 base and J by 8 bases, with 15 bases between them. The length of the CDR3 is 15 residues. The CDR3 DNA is TGTGCCAGCAGTGAAGAGGGTGCTTTTGGGGATGAGCAGTTCTTC. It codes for CASSEEGAFGDEQFF.

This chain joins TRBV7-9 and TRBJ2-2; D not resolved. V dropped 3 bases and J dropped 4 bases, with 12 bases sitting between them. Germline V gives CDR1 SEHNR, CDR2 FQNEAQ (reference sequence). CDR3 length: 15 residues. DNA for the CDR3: TGTGCCAGCAGCTTCTCTTGGCCCGCCACCGGGGAGCTGTTTTTT. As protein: CASSFSWPATGELFF.

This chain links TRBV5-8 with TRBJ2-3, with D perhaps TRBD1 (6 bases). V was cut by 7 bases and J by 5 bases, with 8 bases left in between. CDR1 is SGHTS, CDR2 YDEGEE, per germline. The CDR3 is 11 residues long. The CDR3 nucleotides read TGTGCCAGCCCGACAGGAGATACGCAGTATTTT. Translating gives CASPTGDTQYF.

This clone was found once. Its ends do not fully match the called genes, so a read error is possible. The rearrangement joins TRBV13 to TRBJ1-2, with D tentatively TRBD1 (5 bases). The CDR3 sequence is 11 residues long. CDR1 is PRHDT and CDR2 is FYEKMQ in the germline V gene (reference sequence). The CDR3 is CASSLGDGYTF. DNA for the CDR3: TGTGCCAGCAGCCTAGGGGATGGCTACACCTTC.

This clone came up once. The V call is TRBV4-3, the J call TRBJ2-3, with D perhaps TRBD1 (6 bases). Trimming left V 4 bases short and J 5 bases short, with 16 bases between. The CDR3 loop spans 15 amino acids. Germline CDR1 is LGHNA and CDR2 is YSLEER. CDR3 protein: CASSLVRGSEDTQYF. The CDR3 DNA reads TGCGCCAGCAGCCTCGTGAGGGGGAGTGAAGATACGCAGTATTTT.

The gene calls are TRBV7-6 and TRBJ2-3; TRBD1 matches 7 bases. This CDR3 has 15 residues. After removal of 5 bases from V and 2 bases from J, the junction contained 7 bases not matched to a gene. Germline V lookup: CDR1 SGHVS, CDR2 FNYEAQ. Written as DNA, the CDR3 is TGTGCCAGCAGCCCCGGGACAGTCAACACAGATACGCAGTATTTT. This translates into CASSPGTVNTDTQYF.

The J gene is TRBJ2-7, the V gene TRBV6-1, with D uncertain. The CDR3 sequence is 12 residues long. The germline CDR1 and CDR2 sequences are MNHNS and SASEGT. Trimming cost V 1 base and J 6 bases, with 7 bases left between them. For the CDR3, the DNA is TGTGCCAGCAGTGAAGGGAGAAGCGAGCAGTACTTC. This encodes CASSEGRSEQYF.

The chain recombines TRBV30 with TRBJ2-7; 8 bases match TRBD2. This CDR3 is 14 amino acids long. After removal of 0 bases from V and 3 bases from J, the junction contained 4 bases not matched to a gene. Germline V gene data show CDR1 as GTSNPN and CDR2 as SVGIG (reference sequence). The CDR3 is CAWSVPGLVYEQYF. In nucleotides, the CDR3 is TGTGCCTGGAGTGTACCGGGACTAGTCTACGAGCAGTACTTC. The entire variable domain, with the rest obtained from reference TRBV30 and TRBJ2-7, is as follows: SQTIHQWPATLVQPVGSPLSLECTVEGTSNPNLYWYRQAAGRGLQLLFYSVGIGQISSEVPQNLSASRPQDRQFILSSKKLLLSDSGFYLCAWSVPGLVYEQYFGPGTRLTVT.